This T cell receptor beta chain was identified during a study of blood T cells in healthy people across ages. Caucasian, healthy and from Russia, the donors were aged between roughly 6 and 95. As for this clonotype: Its cognate antigen is unknown.

Primers used in a second PCR of about 6 to 11 cycles were a sample-barcoded 5' primer and a J-beta primer mix. Every individual sample yielded 2.5 million or more paired-end reads (each containing CDR3). MiXCR, applied by TCRdb to the 5' RACE reads, yields one record per CDR3 protein. The sample shows hundreds of thousands of distinct CDR3 sequences, around 48% of them seen only once. Deletions cut 6 bases from V and 2 bases from J, with 15 bases between. The CDR3 consists of 15 residues. Per the germline V gene, CDR1 is SGHTA and CDR2 is FQGTGA. General study points: Estimated diversity, derived from one million T cells, was regarded as an underestimate.

Sample: blood. The receptor's source is a woman aged 60-75 years in good health. The chain joins TRBV7-3 to TRBJ2-3; D is uncertain. This chain's CDR3 is CASSRNGIYTDTQYF. Here the CDR3 DNA reads TGTGCCAGCAGTCGAAATGGAATTTACACAGATACGCAGTATTTT.